Listed here are 25 T cell receptor beta chains from one sample, sequenced in a study of Ad26.COV2.S vaccination and SARS-CoV-2 variants. Treatment denoted: 15 to 20 received Ad26.COV2.S at low or high dose, single or two shots; 5 received placebo; per-sample allocation not given. The study sampled participants on day 63 after the first vaccine or placebo injection. Profiled with immunoSEQ multiplex PCR; TCRdb holds only in-frame clones, not every one. The profile covers a few hundred thousand clones, with 85% to 90% appearing a single time and approximately 4% taken by the ten largest. Sequencing was performed on peripheral blood, taken in a trial of Ad26.COV2.S vaccine versus placebo. All receptors derive from a person aged 18-60 years who received the Ad26.COV2.S COVID-19 vaccine or a placebo.

The gene calls are TRBV4-1 and TRBJ1-3, with D hard to call. There are 13 residues in the CDR3. Germline assignment: CDR1 MGHRA and CDR2 YSYEKL. The V end lost 4 bases, the J end lost 4 bases, and 8 bases lay between the germline ends. In nucleotides, the CDR3 is TGCGCCAGCAGCCCACTATCAGGAAACACCATATATTTT. It specifies CASSPLSGNTIYF.

This chain joins TRBV15 and TRBJ2-1, with 13 positions matching TRBD2. This CDR3 has 15 residues. Per germline, CDR1 LNHNV and CDR2 YYDKDF (reference sequence). V dropped 5 bases and J dropped 4; count of bases not matched to a gene: 2. CDR3 sequence reads: CATSWTSGGYNEQFF. CDR3 DNA sequence: TGTGCCACCAGCTGGACTAGCGGGGGATACAATGAGCAGTTCTTC.

J is TRBJ2-7 and V is TRBV7-9; TRBD2 aligns across 8 bases. This CDR3 contains 12 residues. In germline, CDR1 is SEHNR, CDR2 FQNEAQ (reference sequence). Germline trimming cut 8 bases from V and 5 bases from J; bases unmatched to any gene: 5. Written as DNA, the CDR3 is TGTGCCAGCGGAAAACTAGCGGACGAGCAGTACTTC. This codes for CASGKLADEQYF. Variable domain in full (rest from reference TRBV7-9 and TRBJ2-7): DTGVSQNPRHKITKRGQNVTFRCDPISEHNRLYWYRQTLGQGPEFLTYFQNEAQLEKSRLLSDRFSAERPKGSFSTLEIQRTEQGDSAMYLCASGKLADEQYFGPGTRLTVT.

The rearrangement links TRBV19 to TRBJ1-1; 8 bases match TRBD1. Trimming took 5 bases from V and 1 from J; bases not matched to a gene: 6. CDR1 is LNHDA and CDR2 is SQIVND in the germline V gene (reference sequence). The CDR3 totals 15 residues. The CDR3 reads CASSPGGLRNTEAFF. CDR3 nucleotide sequence: TGTGCCAGTAGTCCAGGGGGCCTGAGGAACACTGAAGCTTTCTTT.

This clone was observed a handful of times. The chain uses TRBV19 and TRBJ2-3, with TRBD2 matching 10 bases. V trimming: 3 bases; J trimming: 9 bases; junction bases outside the gene matches: 12. Germline V CDR1 and CDR2: LNHDA, SQIVND (reference sequence). This CDR3 is 16 amino acids long. This CDR3 is CASSISGSGGAETQYF. The CDR3 nucleotides read TGTGCCAGTAGTATCTCGGGCAGCGGGGGGGCGGAAACGCAGTATTTT. Variable domain in full (rest from reference TRBV19 and TRBJ2-3): DGGITQSPKYLFRKEGQNVTLSCEQNLNHDAMYWYRQDPGQGLRLIYYSQIVNDFQKGDIAEGYSVSREKKESFPLTVTSAQKNPTAFYLCASSISGSGGAETQYFGPGTRLTVL.

Worth noting for this clone: One end of the junction varies from germline; a read error may be responsible. The genes are TRBV7-2 and TRBJ1-1, with a weak D call TRBD1 (5 bases). CDR1 and CDR2 (germline): SGHTA, FQGNSA. This CDR3 has 13 residues. The CDR3 DNA follows: TGTGCCAGCAGCTTAGGACAGAACTCTGAAGCTTTCTTT. Amino acids: CASSLGQNSEAFF.

The chain couples TRBV6-6 to TRBJ1-2, with D unresolved. Trimming took off 2 bases at V and 4 bases at J, with 11 bases between the two ends. The CDR3 is made up of 14 amino acids. The germline V gene encodes CDR1 MNHNY and CDR2 SVGAGI (reference sequence). The CDR3 spells CASSYVGNFYGYTF. CDR3 coding DNA: TGTGCCAGCAGTTACGTGGGGAATTTCTATGGCTACACCTTC.

The chain is built from TRBV21-1 and TRBJ1-5. TRBV21-1 is noted as a pseudogene. CDR3 length: 12 amino acids. The CDR3 sequence: CASFLSNQPQHF. In DNA form, the CDR3 reads TGTGCCAGCTTCCTTAGCAATCAGCCCCAGCATTTT.

V is TRBV20-1 and J is TRBJ2-3, with TRBD2 matching over 13 bases. CDR1 and CDR2 from the germline V gene are DFQATT and SNEGSKA (reference sequence). The CDR3 contains 17 residues. Trimming took 3 bases from V and 0 from J; bases not matched to a gene: 6. The CDR3 loop reads CSASRLAGGWSTDTQYF. CDR3 DNA: TGCAGTGCTAGTCGACTAGCGGGGGGTTGGAGCACAGATACGCAGTATTTT.

This clone was seen a single time. This chain joins TRBV11-2 and TRBJ2-5, with TRBD2 identical over 8 bases. V lost 1 base and J lost 1; bases outside the gene matches: 8. The CDR3 contains 17 residues. Looked up from germline, CDR1 is SGHAT and CDR2 is FQNNGV. For the CDR3, the DNA is TGTGCCAGCAGCTTAGCGGGGGGGCTCGGTCCCCAAGAGACCCAGTACTTC. Its protein is CASSLAGGLGPQETQYF. Based on the CDR3 plus reference TRBV11-2 and TRBJ2-5, the full variable domain is EAGVAQSPRYKIIEKRQSVAFWCNPISGHATLYWYQQILGQGPKLLIQFQNNGVVDDSQLPKDRFSAERLKGVDSTLKIQPAKLEDSAVYLCASSLAGGLGPQETQYFGPGTRLLVL.

A single count supports this clone. This rearrangement joins TRBV19 to TRBJ2-2, with 10 positions matching TRBD2. Per the germline V gene, CDR1 is LNHDA and CDR2 is SQIVND (reference sequence). This CDR3 spans 13 amino acids. CDR3 in DNA: TGTGCTTCTAGCGGGGGCGCAGGCGGGGAGCTGTTTTTT. Protein sequence: CASSGGAGGELFF.

The chain uses TRBV7-2 and TRBJ2-6; D gene unclear. The germline V gene has CDR1 SGHTA and CDR2 FQGNSA. The CDR3 runs 15 residues. The V gene lost 5 bases and the J gene lost 1 base, with 9 bases spanning the gap. The CDR3 bases are TGTGCCAGCAGCCGCCTGGGATCTGGGGCCAACGTCCTGACTTTC. It specifies CASSRLGSGANVLTF. Full variable domain (rest looked up from reference TRBV7-2 and TRBJ2-6): GAGVSQSPSNKVTEKGKDVELRCDPISGHTALYWYRQSLGQGLEFLIYFQGNSAPDKSGLPSDRFSAERTGGSVSTLTIQRTQQEDSAVYLCASSRLGSGANVLTFGAGSRLTVL.

This clone was detected a few times. The rearrangement links TRBV2 to TRBJ2-1; D unresolved. The germline V gene encodes CDR1 SNHLY and CDR2 FYNNEI. V lost 4 bases and J lost 4, with 17 bases in between. CDR3 length: 16 residues. The CDR3 loop reads CASSAPSDFEYNEQFF. As DNA, the CDR3 is TGTGCCAGCAGTGCCCCGTCTGACTTCGAGTACAATGAGCAGTTCTTC.

The chain couples TRBV9 to TRBJ2-7; TRBD2 matches at 13 bases. The ends lost 3 bases at V and 2 bases at J; junction bases unmatched: 2. CDR3 length: 15 amino acids. CDR1 is SGDLS, CDR2 YYNGEE, per germline. This chain's CDR3 is CASSGLAGGPYEQYF. As DNA, the CDR3 is TGTGCCAGCAGCGGACTAGCGGGGGGCCCCTACGAGCAGTACTTC.

The CDR3 protein is CATSDFHTDTQYF. The CDR3 coding sequence is TGTGCCACCAGTGATTTCCACACAGATACGCAGTATTTT. The V and J genes are TRBV24-1 and TRBJ2-3; D not resolved. Per germline, CDR1 KGHDR and CDR2 SFDVKD. V lost 1 base and J lost 2, with 3 bases in between. The length of the CDR3 is 13 residues.

The chain links TRBV18 to TRBJ2-7; D unclear. The germline V and J ends were trimmed by 5 bases and 2 bases, with 10 bases remaining between them. The length of the CDR3 is 13 residues. Germline CDR1 KGHSH, CDR2 LQKENI. In DNA, the CDR3 is TGTGCCAGCTCAAAAGGTGACGCCTACGAGCAGTACTTC. It specifies CASSKGDAYEQYF.

The chain is built from TRBV18 and TRBJ1-2, with 12 bases that match TRBD1. Germline CDR1 and CDR2: KGHSH and LQKENI. CDR3 length: 14 residues. V trimming: 6 bases; J trimming: 13 bases; junction bases outside the gene matches: 12. The CDR3 reads CASSLDRDRGRTTF. The CDR3, as DNA: TGTGCCAGCTCCCTAGACCGGGACAGGGGGCGAACCACCTTC.

V is TRBV2 and J is TRBJ2-5; perhaps D is TRBD1 or TRBD2 (6 bases each). The length of the CDR3 is 13 residues. Deletions cut 8 bases from V and 5 bases from J, with 15 bases between. Germline assignment: CDR1 SNHLY and CDR2 FYNNEI. CDR3 loop: CASEGGRQETQYF. CDR3 coding DNA: TGTGCCAGCGAGGGGGGCCGACAGGAGACCCAGTACTTC.

The CDR3 sequence is CASSAYRGNTEAFF. The DNA of the CDR3 is TGCGCCAGCAGCGCATACAGGGGGAACACTGAAGCTTTCTTT. The chain links TRBV5-1 to TRBJ1-1; 7 nucleotides agree with TRBD1. In germline, CDR1 is SGHRS, CDR2 YFSETQ. CDR3 length: 14 amino acids. V lost 4 bases and J lost 1; bases outside the gene matches: 4. Full variable domain (rest looked up from reference TRBV5-1 and TRBJ1-1): KAGVTQTPRYLIKTRGQQVTLSCSPISGHRSVSWYQQTPGQGLQFLFEYFSETQRNKGNFPGRFSGRQFSNSRSEMNVSTLELGDSALYLCASSAYRGNTEAFFGQGTRLTVV.

J is TRBJ2-2 and V is TRBV3-1 (or the pseudogene TRBV3-2); 8 bases align to TRBD1. Germline V gene data show CDR1 as LGHDT and CDR2 as YNNKEL (reference sequence). Trimming cost V 2 bases and J 6 bases; bases outside gene matches: 11. The CDR3 sequence is 17 residues long. CDR3 residues: CASSQPGQGKSPGELFF. DNA of the CDR3: TGTGCCAGCAGCCAACCCGGACAGGGCAAAAGTCCCGGGGAGCTGTTTTTT.

This sequence joins TRBV15 and TRBJ2-1, with a possible D match to TRBD1 (6 bases). Trimming removed 5 bases from V and 3 bases from J, with 14 bases in between. This CDR3 region has 15 residues. Per the germline V gene, CDR1 is LNHNV and CDR2 is YYDKDF (reference sequence). The CDR3 loop is CATSGQRTVYNEQFF. Here the CDR3 DNA reads TGTGCCACCAGCGGACAAAGGACAGTCTACAATGAGCAGTTCTTC. The full variable domain, rest sourced from reference TRBV15 and TRBJ2-1, is DAMVIQNPRYQVTQFGKPVTLSCSQTLNHNVMYWYQQKSSQAPKLLFHYYDKDFNNEADTPDNFQSRRPNTSFCFLDIRSPGLGDTAMYLCATSGQRTVYNEQFFGPGTRLTVL.

The V call is TRBV5-1, the J call TRBJ2-3; the match to TRBD1 covers 8 bases. V was clipped by 4 bases and J by 3 bases; unmatched bases: 7. Germline V lookup: CDR1 SGHRS, CDR2 YFSETQ. CDR3 length equals 15 residues. The CDR3 DNA follows: TGCGCCAGCAGCCCGCGGACAGGGTTGACAGATACGCAGTATTTT. Encoded protein: CASSPRTGLTDTQYF. Full variable domain (rest looked up from reference TRBV5-1 and TRBJ2-3): KAGVTQTPRYLIKTRGQQVTLSCSPISGHRSVSWYQQTPGQGLQFLFEYFSETQRNKGNFPGRFSGRQFSNSRSEMNVSTLELGDSALYLCASSPRTGLTDTQYFGPGTRLTVL.

The J gene is TRBJ1-2, the V gene TRBV4-3, with a weak D call TRBD1 (5 bases). This CDR3 is 14 amino acids long. V was cut by 3 bases and J by 2 bases, with 10 bases left in between. Per germline, CDR1 LGHNA and CDR2 YSLEER. The CDR3 is CASSQDTSNYGYTF. The CDR3 region has the DNA TGCGCCAGCAGCCAGGACACCTCCAACTATGGCTACACCTTC.

The chain is built from TRBV9 and TRBJ2-6, with 7 bases lining up with TRBD1. From germline, CDR1 is SGDLS and CDR2 YYNGEE. Germline trimming cut 6 bases from V and 0 bases from J; bases unmatched to any gene: 12. This CDR3 has 18 residues. For the CDR3, the DNA is TGTGCCAGCACCGTTAACAGGGGCCTACTCTCTGGGGCCAACGTCCTGACTTTC. This sequence encodes CASTVNRGLLSGANVLTF.

Only one count was recorded for this clone. The V call is TRBV5-4, the J call TRBJ2-1; the match to TRBD2 covers 8 bases. The length of the CDR3 is 15 residues. Germline V gives CDR1 SGHNT, CDR2 YYREEE (reference sequence). V lost 6 bases, J lost 2 bases, and 7 bases stayed unmatched. CDR3 protein: CASTRGGQTYNEQFF. CDR3 DNA sequence: TGTGCCAGCACCCGGGGGGGCCAGACCTACAATGAGCAGTTCTTC. Full variable domain (remainder filled in from reference TRBV5-4 and TRBJ2-1): ETGVTQSPTHLIKTRGQQVTLRCSSQSGHNTVSWYQQALGQGPQFIFQYYREEENGRGNFPPRFSGLQFPNYSSELNVNALELDDSALYLCASTRGGQTYNEQFFGPGTRLTVL.